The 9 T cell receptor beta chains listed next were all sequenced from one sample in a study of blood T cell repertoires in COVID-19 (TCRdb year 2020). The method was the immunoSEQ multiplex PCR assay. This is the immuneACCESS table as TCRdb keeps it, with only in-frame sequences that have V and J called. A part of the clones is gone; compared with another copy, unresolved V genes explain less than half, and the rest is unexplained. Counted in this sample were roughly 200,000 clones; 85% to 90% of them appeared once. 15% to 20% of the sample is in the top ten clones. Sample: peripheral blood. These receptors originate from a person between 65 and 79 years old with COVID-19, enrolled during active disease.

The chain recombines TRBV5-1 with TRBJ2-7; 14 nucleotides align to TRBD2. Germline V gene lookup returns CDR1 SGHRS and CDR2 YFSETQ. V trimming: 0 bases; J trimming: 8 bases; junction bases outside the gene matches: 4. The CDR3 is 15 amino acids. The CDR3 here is CASSLEGTSGSKQYF. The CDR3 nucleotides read TGCGCCAGCAGCTTGGAGGGGACTAGCGGGAGTAAGCAGTACTTC.

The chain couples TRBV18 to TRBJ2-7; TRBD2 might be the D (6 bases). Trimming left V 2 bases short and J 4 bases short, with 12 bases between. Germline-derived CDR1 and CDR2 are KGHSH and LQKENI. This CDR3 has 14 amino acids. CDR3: CASSPAGPGYEQYF. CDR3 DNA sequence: TGTGCCAGCTCACCAGCGGGACCGGGATACGAGCAGTACTTC. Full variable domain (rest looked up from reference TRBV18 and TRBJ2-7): NAGVMQNPRHLVRRRGQEARLRCSPMKGHSHVYWYRQLPEEGLKFMVYLQKENIIDESGMPKERFSAEFPKEGPSILRIQQVVRGDSAAYFCASSPAGPGYEQYFGPGTRLTVT.

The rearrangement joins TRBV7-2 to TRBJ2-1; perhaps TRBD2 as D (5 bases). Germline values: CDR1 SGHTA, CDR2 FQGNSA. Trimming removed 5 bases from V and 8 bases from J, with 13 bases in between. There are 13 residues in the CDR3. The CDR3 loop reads CASSPRAVYEQFF. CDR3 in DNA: TGTGCCAGCAGCCCGCGGGCAGTTTATGAGCAGTTCTTC. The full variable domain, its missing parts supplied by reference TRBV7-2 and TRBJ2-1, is GAGVSQSPSNKVTEKGKDVELRCDPISGHTALYWYRQSLGQGLEFLIYFQGNSAPDKSGLPSDRFSAERTGGSVSTLTIQRTQQEDSAVYLCASSPRAVYEQFFGPGTRLTVL.

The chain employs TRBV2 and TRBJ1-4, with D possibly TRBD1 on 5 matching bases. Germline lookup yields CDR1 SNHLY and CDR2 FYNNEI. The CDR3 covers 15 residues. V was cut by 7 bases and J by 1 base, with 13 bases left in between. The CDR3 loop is CASTTFGGTNEKLFF. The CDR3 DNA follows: TGTGCCAGCACCACATTCGGGGGAACTAATGAAAAACTGTTTTTT.

CDR3 DNA: TGCGCCAGCAGCCAGGGAGGGAGACAGATATACAATGAGCAGTTCTTC. This codes for CASSQGGRQIYNEQFF. The gene calls are TRBV5-1 and TRBJ2-1; 7 positions agree with TRBD2. V was pared by 4 bases and J by 4 bases, with 11 bases of the junction left unmatched. CDR1 and CDR2 from the germline V gene are SGHRS and YFSETQ. The CDR3 covers 16 residues.

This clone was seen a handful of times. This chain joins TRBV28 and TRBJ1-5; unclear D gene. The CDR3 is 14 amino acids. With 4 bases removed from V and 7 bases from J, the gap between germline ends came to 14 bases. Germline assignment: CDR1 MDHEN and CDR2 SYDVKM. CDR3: CASSSWEGGQPQHF. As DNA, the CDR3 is TGTGCCAGCAGTTCATGGGAAGGCGGGCAGCCCCAGCATTTT.

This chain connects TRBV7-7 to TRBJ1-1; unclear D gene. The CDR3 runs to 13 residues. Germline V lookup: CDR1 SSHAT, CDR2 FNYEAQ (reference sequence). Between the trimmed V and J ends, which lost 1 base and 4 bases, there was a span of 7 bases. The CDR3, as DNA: TGTGCCAGCAGCTTAGGGGAGGCCACTGAAGCTTTCTTT. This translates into CASSLGEATEAFF.

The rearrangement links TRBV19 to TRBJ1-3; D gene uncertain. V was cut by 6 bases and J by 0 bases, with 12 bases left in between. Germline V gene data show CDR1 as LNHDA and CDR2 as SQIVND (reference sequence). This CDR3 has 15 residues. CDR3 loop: CASSADQNSGNTIYF. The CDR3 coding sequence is TGTGCCAGTAGCGCGGATCAGAACTCTGGAAACACCATATATTTT.

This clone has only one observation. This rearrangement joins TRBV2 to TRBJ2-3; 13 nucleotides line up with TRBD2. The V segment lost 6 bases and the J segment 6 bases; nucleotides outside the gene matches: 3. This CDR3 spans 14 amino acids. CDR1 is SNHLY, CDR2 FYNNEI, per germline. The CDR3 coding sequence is TGTGCCAGCAGCGGGACTAGCGGGGTGGATACGCAGTATTTT. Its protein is CASSGTSGVDTQYF.